Listed below are T cell receptor beta chains from one sample, sequenced in a study of Ad26.COV2.S vaccination and SARS-CoV-2 variants. The data were produced by immunoSEQ multiplex PCR, yet TCRdb's version contains in-frame clones alone and is incomplete. The sample shows fewer than 900,000 clones, 89% of them seen only once. Sequenced material: peripheral blood, taken in a trial of Ad26.COV2.S vaccine versus placebo. The receptors stem from a person between 18 and 59 years old who received the Ad26.COV2.S COVID-19 vaccine or a placebo. The CDR3 runs from the conserved cysteine through the conserved F or W.

j_gene: TRBJ2-7; v_gene: TRBV6-5; CDR3aa: CASTWGYEQYF
j_gene: TRBJ2-2; v_gene: TRBV10-3; CDR3aa: CAISDGTRSGELFF
j_gene: TRBJ2-1; v_gene: TRBV7-9; CDR3aa: CASSLGGQFGEQFF
j_gene: TRBJ2-2; v_gene: TRBV5-4; CDR3aa: CASSLTRHNWNTGELFF
j_gene: TRBJ1-5; v_gene: TRBV5-4; CDR3aa: CASSLDRGLGQPQHF
j_gene: TRBJ2-7; v_gene: TRBV5-6; CDR3aa: CASSLVGTEQYF
j_gene: TRBJ1-1; v_gene: TRBV7-8; CDR3aa: CASLTSRSTEAFF
j_gene: TRBJ1-2; v_gene: TRBV5-6; CDR3aa: CASSTRQGAGGYTF
j_gene: TRBJ1-1; v_gene: TRBV6-5; CDR3aa: CASSTGYTEAFF
j_gene: TRBJ1-1; v_gene: TRBV4-1; CDR3aa: CASSQIPYTEAFF
j_gene: TRBJ2-2; v_gene: TRBV20-1; CDR3aa: CSALASGELFF
j_gene: TRBJ1-2; v_gene: TRBV30; CDR3aa: CAWSVGWRTPYGYTF
j_gene: TRBJ2-1; v_gene: TRBV6-5; CDR3aa: CASSLGLASNEQFF
j_gene: TRBJ2-5; v_gene: TRBV30; CDR3aa: CAWSVGRGETQYF
j_gene: TRBJ2-5; v_gene: TRBV2; CDR3aa: CASSGQGMETQYF
j_gene: TRBJ2-5; v_gene: TRBV9; CDR3aa: CASSVESLGGGETQYF
j_gene: TRBJ1-1; v_gene: TRBV30; CDR3aa: CAWRQYTEAFF
j_gene: TRBJ2-1; v_gene: TRBV6-2/TRBV6-3; CDR3aa: CASSYMGGGIAEQFF
j_gene: TRBJ1-1; v_gene: TRBV18; CDR3aa: CASSPRGGTEAFF
j_gene: TRBJ2-3; v_gene: TRBV27; CDR3aa: CASSLGQTSTDTQYF
j_gene: TRBJ1-6; v_gene: TRBV6-6; CDR3aa: CASSYSALGSPLHF
j_gene: TRBJ2-1; v_gene: TRBV30; CDR3aa: CAWSKFGTGDNEQFF
j_gene: TRBJ2-7; v_gene: TRBV30; CDR3aa: CAWTRGQGHFAYF
j_gene: TRBJ2-5; v_gene: TRBV5-1; CDR3aa: CASRSSWALAETQYF
j_gene: TRBJ2-7; v_gene: TRBV25-1; CDR3aa: CASSQGFYEQYF
j_gene: TRBJ2-7; v_gene: TRBV2; CDR3aa: CASSVSPTGVPYEQYF
j_gene: TRBJ2-7; v_gene: TRBV19; CDR3aa: CASSIQRSSYEQYF
j_gene: TRBJ2-2; v_gene: TRBV5-1; CDR3aa: CASSLEGAGGPNTGELFF
j_gene: TRBJ2-7; v_gene: TRBV5-6; CDR3aa: CASSSDMVGYEQYF
j_gene: TRBJ2-2; v_gene: TRBV3-1/TRBV3-2; CDR3aa: CASSPRQGGAGELFF
j_gene: TRBJ1-5; v_gene: TRBV3-1/TRBV3-2; CDR3aa: CASSQSRDQPQHF
j_gene: TRBJ2-2; v_gene: TRBV24-1; CDR3aa: CATSDQDTTGELFF
j_gene: TRBJ1-6; v_gene: TRBV19; CDR3aa: CASTRSSYNSPLHF
j_gene: TRBJ2-7; v_gene: TRBV6-5; CDR3aa: CASRAGSYEQYF
j_gene: TRBJ1-4; v_gene: TRBV6-1; CDR3aa: CASSEADRAREKLFF
j_gene: TRBJ1-3; v_gene: TRBV7-9; CDR3aa: CASSFNPRQGSGNTIYF
j_gene: TRBJ2-7; v_gene: TRBV12-3/TRBV12-4; CDR3aa: CASSPDRDHEQYF
j_gene: TRBJ2-7; v_gene: TRBV7-9; CDR3aa: CASSTVGGPLDEQYF
j_gene: TRBJ2-5; v_gene: TRBV5-4; CDR3aa: CASSLASRASRRQETQYF
j_gene: TRBJ1-5; v_gene: TRBV2; CDR3aa: CASSELGDAFSNQPQHF
j_gene: TRBJ1-1; v_gene: TRBV15; CDR3aa: CATSRVLMNTEAFF
j_gene: TRBJ2-2; v_gene: TRBV7-9; CDR3aa: CASSGVAGGNTGELFF
j_gene: TRBJ2-2; v_gene: TRBV3-1/TRBV3-2; CDR3aa: CASSIRQNTGELFF
j_gene: TRBJ1-1; v_gene: TRBV11-1; CDR3aa: CASSLGTGLNTEAFF
j_gene: TRBJ2-1; v_gene: TRBV9; CDR3aa: CASSVGGGVYNEQFF
j_gene: TRBJ2-1; v_gene: TRBV29-1; CDR3aa: CSSRQGANNEQFF
j_gene: TRBJ2-2; v_gene: TRBV13; CDR3aa: CASSPGQGETGELFF
j_gene: TRBJ2-3; v_gene: TRBV6-2/TRBV6-3; CDR3aa: CASSYRQGAFADTQYF
j_gene: TRBJ1-5; v_gene: TRBV10-3; CDR3aa: CAIQAPDSNQPQHF
j_gene: TRBJ2-3; v_gene: TRBV5-4; CDR3aa: CASSGEGQGATDTQYF
j_gene: TRBJ2-1; v_gene: TRBV3-1/TRBV3-2; CDR3aa: CASSQLLGGNEQFF
j_gene: TRBJ2-1; v_gene: TRBV6-5; CDR3aa: CASSYGLAGVANEQFF
j_gene: TRBJ2-1; v_gene: TRBV15; CDR3aa: CATSRGSSYNEQFF